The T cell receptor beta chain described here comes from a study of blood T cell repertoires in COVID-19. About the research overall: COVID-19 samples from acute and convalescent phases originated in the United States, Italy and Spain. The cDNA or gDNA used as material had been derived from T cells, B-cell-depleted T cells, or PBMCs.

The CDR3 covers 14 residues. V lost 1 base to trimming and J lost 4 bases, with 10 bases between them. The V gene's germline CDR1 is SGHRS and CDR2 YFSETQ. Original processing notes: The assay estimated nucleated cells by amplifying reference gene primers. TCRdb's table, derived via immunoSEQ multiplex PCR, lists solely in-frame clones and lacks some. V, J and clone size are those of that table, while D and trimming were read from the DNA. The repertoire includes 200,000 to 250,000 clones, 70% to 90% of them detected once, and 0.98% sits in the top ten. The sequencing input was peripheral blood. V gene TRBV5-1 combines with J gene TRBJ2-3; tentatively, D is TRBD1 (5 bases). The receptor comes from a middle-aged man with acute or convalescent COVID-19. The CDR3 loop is CASSLRGSSDTQYF. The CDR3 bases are TGCGCCAGCAGCTTGAGGGGTTCTTCAGATACGCAGTATTTT.